This TCR beta chain was documented in a study of OX40 agonist ivuxolimab in advanced cancers. Cycle 7 day 1, cycle 4 day 1, and baseline were the timepoints at which blood was sampled. Trimming removed 5 bases from V and 1 base from J; junction bases left unmatched: 9. This CDR3 has 17 residues. The germline CDR1 and CDR2 sequences are MGHDK and SYGVNS. Using immunoSEQ multiplex PCR, the repertoire was profiled, and TCRdb retains in-frame clones only, with some absent. The sample shows under 200,000 clones, 90% to 95% of them seen only once. Study-wide results and caveats: The average count of expanded clones was higher among CD8+ T cells than among CD4+. Normalized T-cell clonal expansion was also low in a subset of nonresponders. In the expanded peripheral T cells, antigen specificity was never determined.

Regarding this clone: Its antigen is still unknown.

This receptor was obtained from an adult with an advanced solid tumor such as melanoma, head and neck, liver or kidney cancer. The source material was CD4+ or CD8+ T cells sorted from blood, sampled in a trial of the OX40 agonist ivuxolimab. The V gene is TRBV25-1, the J gene TRBJ2-1, with TRBD1 matching over 9 bases. CDR3 in amino acids: CASSLAMGQGSYNEQFF. The DNA of the CDR3 is TGTGCCAGCAGTCTAGCCATGGGACAGGGTTCCTACAATGAGCAGTTCTTC.